The TCR beta chain described here comes from a study of T-cell reconstitution after alpha-beta-depleted transplantation in children. Construction of the TCRbeta library involved unique molecular identifiers. TCRdb recomputed calls from the PCR reads with MiXCR, one row per CDR3 protein. The sample contains about 610,000 distinct CDR3 sequences, more than 9% of which appear only once. The CDR3 sequence is 13 residues long. Germline values: CDR1 SGDLS, CDR2 YYNGEE. Trimming removed 4 bases from V and 2 bases from J, with 10 bases in between. This clonotype was seen at least ten times. The TCR comes from a human donor who donated a stem cell graft to a child with acute myeloid leukemia. Source: PBMCs from the stem cell graft donor, taken from the stem cell graft. The chain employs TRBV9 and TRBJ2-7; D unclear. The CDR3 coding sequence is TGTGCCAGCAGCCCCGAGTTCCCCTACGAGCAGTACTTC. It specifies CASSPEFPYEQYF.